This T cell receptor (beta chain) originates from a study of T cells in Graves' hyperthyroidism and ophthalmopathy. Study conclusions and caveats: A 13 V-J model separated ophthalmopathy from stable hyperthyroidism.

The germline V gene has CDR1 SGHRS and CDR2 YFSETQ. J gave up 1 base and V 4 bases, and 10 bases lay outside the gene matches. CDR3 length: 19 amino acids. This clonotype was counted only a few times. The antigen is not known. TCR beta CDR3 regions were amplified from RNA transcripts. A first-round RT-PCR of the TCR CDR3 used the HTBI primer set. Using its own MiXCR run on the multiplex PCR reads, TCRdb lists one record per CDR3 protein. The sample lists about 520,000 distinct CDR3 sequences; roughly 24% were seen once. This TCR came from a woman aged 25 to 39 with Graves' ophthalmopathy. The chain is built from TRBV5-1 and TRBJ2-5; 16 positions match TRBD2. Sequencing was carried out using blood. The CDR3 DNA is TGCGCCAGCAGCCCGGGACTAGCGGGGGGGCCGAGGATCCAAGAGACCCAGTACTTC. Amino acids: CASSPGLAGGPRIQETQYF.